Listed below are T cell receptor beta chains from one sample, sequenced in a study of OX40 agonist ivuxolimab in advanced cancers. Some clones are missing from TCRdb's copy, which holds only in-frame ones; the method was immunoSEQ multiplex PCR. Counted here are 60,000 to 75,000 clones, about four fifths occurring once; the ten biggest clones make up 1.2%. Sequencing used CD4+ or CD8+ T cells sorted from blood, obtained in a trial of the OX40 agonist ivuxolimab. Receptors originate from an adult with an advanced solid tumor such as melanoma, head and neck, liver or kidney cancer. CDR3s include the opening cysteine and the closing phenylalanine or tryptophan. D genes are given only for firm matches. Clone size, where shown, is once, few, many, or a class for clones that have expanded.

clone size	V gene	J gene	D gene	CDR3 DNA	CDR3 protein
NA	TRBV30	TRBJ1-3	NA	TGTGCCTGGAGTATCTTGGGGGGATTCGGAAACACCATATATTTT	CAWSILGGFGNTIYF
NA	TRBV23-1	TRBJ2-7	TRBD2	TGCGCCAGCAGAACGGGGGGAGGGAGCTACGAGCAGTACTTC	CASRTGGGSYEQYF
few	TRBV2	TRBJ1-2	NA	TGTGCCAGCTCCCGAAGGGGCGGGTCTAACTATGGCTACACCTTC	CASSRRGGSNYGYTF
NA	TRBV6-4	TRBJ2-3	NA	TGTGCCAGCAGCCCAATGGGGGGGGCCACAGATACGCAGTATTTT	CASSPMGGATDTQYF
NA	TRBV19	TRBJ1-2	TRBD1	TGTGCCAGTAGCTCCGGACAGGGACGGAATGGCTACACCTTC	CASSSGQGRNGYTF
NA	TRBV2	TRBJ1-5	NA	TGTGCCAGCAGTGACGTCGTGGGGGCAGGCAATCAGCCCCAGCATTTT	CASSDVVGAGNQPQHF
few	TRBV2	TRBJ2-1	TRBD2	TGTGCCAGCAGTCAACCGCGGGGGAACTACAATGAGCAGTTCTTC	CASSQPRGNYNEQFF
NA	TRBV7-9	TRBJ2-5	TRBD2	TGTGCCAGCAGCCGCGGGGGTCACCAAGAGACCCAGTACTTC	CASSRGGHQETQYF
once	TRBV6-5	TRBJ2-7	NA	TGTGCCAGCAGTTTCGCCTACGAGCAGTACTTC	CASSFAYEQYF
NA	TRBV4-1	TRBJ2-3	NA	TGCGCCAGCAGCCTCAGGGCGACAGATACGCAGTATTTT	CASSLRATDTQYF
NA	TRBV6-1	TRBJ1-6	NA	TGTGCCAGCAGCCCCCGCAGCTCCTATAATTCACCCCTCCACTTT	CASSPRSSYNSPLHF
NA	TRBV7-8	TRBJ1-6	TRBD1	TGTGCCAGCACCGCGGACAGGGGGAATTCACCCCTCCACTTT	CASTADRGNSPLHF
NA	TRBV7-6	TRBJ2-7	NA	TGTGCCAGCAGCCCTGCAGGAGGGGACTACGAGCAGTACTTC	CASSPAGGDYEQYF
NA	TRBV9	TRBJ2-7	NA	TGTGCCAGCAGCGTCTCCCGTTCCTCCGAGCAGTACTTC	CASSVSRSSEQYF
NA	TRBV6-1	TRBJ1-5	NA	TGTGCCAGCAGGGCTACAGGTGGGGCCCAGCATTTT	CASRATGGAQHF
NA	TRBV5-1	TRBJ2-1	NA	TGCGCCAGCAGCTGGGGATCAGGGAACAATGAGCAGTTCTTC	CASSWGSGNNEQFF
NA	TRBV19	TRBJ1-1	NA	TGTGCCAGTAGTCAAATCGGCGCCGGGACATCTGAAGCTTTCTTT	CASSQIGAGTSEAFF
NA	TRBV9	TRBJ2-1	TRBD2	TGTGCCATACTCGGGGGGGCGTCCTACAATGAGCAGTTCTTC	CAILGGASYNEQFF
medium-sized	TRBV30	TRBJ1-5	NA	TGTGCCTGGAGGCAGGGCCCAAATCAGCCCCAGCATTTT	CAWRQGPNQPQHF
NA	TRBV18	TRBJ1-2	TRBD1	TGTGCCAGCTCACCCGTACAGGGGGTAAGGAACGGCTACACCTTC	CASSPVQGVRNGYTF
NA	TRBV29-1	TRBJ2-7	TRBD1	TGCAGCGTCCTCAAACTACGGGACAGAAACTACAAGCAGTACTTC	CSVLKLRDRNYKQYF
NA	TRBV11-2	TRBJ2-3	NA	TGTGCCAGCAGCTTAGATGGGTCTAGCACAGATACGCAGTATTTT	CASSLDGSSTDTQYF
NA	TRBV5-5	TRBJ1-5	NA	TGTGCCAGCAGCTTGCTCTTTGGAAGCAATCAGCCCCAGCATTTT	CASSLLFGSNQPQHF
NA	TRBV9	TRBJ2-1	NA	TGTGCCAGCAGCGTTTCGGCGGACTACCCTCCCCCCAAGGTTGGGTTCTTC	CASSVSADYPPPKVGFF
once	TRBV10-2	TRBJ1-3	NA	TGCGCCAGCAGTGAGTCGACTGGGGATCCCCCTGGAAACACCATATATTTT	CASSESTGDPPGNTIYF
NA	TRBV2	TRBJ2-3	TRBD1	TGTGCCAGCAGTGAACAAGGGGGCGGAGGCACAGATACGCAGTATTTT	CASSEQGGGGTDTQYF
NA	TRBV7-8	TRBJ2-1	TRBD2	TGTGCCAGCAGCTTAGTGGGCGGGGGGTCCAAAAAGCAGTTCTTC	CASSLVGGGSKKQFF
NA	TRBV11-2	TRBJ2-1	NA	TGTGCCAGCAGCTTAGATCGCGAGAATGAGCAGTTCTTC	CASSLDRENEQFF
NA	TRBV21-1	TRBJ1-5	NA	TGTGCCAGCAGCAAGGGCAGATCATTCCGGGACAGAGATAGCAATCAGCCCCAGCATTTT	CASSKGRSFRDRDSNQPQHF
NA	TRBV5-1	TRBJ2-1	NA	TGCGCCAGCAGCACAGGTGGGACCTACAATGAGCAGTTCTTC	CASSTGGTYNEQFF
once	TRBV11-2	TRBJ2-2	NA	TGTGCCAGCAGCTTAAGGCAGATGAACACCGGGGAGCTGTTTTTT	CASSLRQMNTGELFF
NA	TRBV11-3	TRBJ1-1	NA	TGTGCCAGCAGCTTAGATTCAATGGGCACTGAAGCTTTCTTT	CASSLDSMGTEAFF
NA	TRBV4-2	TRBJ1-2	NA	TGTGCCAGCAGCTTGGACGGCCCTAACTATGGCTACACCTTC	CASSLDGPNYGYTF
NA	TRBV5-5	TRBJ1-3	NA	TGTGCCAGCAGCTTGTCGTTAGATTCTGGAAACACCATATATTTT	CASSLSLDSGNTIYF
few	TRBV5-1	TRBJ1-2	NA	TGCGCCAGCAGCTCCGACAGAAGAGGTGGCTACACCTTC	CASSSDRRGGYTF
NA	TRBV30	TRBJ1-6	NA	TGTGCCTGGAAGGAGGCAGGAACTTCACCCCTCCACTTT	CAWKEAGTSPLHF
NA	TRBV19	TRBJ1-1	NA	TGTGCCAGTAGTATAGGCCGGAACACTGAAGCTTTCTTT	CASSIGRNTEAFF
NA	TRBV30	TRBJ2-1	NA	TGTGCCTGGAGTGTTGACAGTCGCAATGAGCAGTTCTTC	CAWSVDSRNEQFF
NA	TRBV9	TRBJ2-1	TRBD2	TGTGCCAGCAGCGTTAGCGGGGGTGCTGGGCAGTTCTTC	CASSVSGGAGQFF
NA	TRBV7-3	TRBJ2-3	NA	TGTGCCAGCAGCTTGGAACTGACAGATACGCAGTATTTT	CASSLELTDTQYF
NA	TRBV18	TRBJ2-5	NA	TGTGCCAGCCCACCACGGCCCGGGGGCAGTCAGGAGACCCAGTACTTC	CASPPRPGGSQETQYF
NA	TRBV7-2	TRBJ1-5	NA	TGTGCCAGCAAGAAGGACGGAAGTAGCAATCAGCCCCAGCATTTT	CASKKDGSSNQPQHF
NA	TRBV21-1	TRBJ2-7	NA	TGTGCCAGCAGCAAAGCGAATCGGGCCTCCTACGAGCAGTACTTC	CASSKANRASYEQYF
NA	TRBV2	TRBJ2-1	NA	TGTGCCAGCAGAACGAATGGAGATGAGCAGTTCTTC	CASRTNGDEQFF
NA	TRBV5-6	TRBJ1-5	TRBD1	TGTGCCAGCAGCTTGGTGGGACAGCCCAATCAGCCCCAGCATTTT	CASSLVGQPNQPQHF
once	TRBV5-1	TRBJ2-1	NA	TGCGCCAGCAGCTTGGGCGGGGGCCTCCTCAATGAGCAGTTCTTC	CASSLGGGLLNEQFF
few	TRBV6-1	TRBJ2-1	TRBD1	TGTGCCAGCAGACAGGGGGGCTACAATGAGCAGTTCTTC	CASRQGGYNEQFF
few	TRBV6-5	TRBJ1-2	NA	TGTGCCAGCAGTTACTCAGCCCAGGCTCATGGCTACACCTTC	CASSYSAQAHGYTF
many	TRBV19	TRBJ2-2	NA	TGTGCCAGTAGTGTCCATCAGGCCGGGGAGCTGTTTTTT	CASSVHQAGELFF
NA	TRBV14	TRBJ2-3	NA	TGTGCCAGCAGCCAGATGGACAGATTCCCAGATACGCAGTATTTT	CASSQMDRFPDTQYF
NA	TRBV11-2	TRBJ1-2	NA	TGTGCCAGCAGCTTAGGCCATACAGGGCTAGGAGGCTACACCTTC	CASSLGHTGLGGYTF
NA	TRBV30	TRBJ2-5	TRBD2	TGTGCCGGGGCGGGGGACCGACAAGAGACCCAGTACTTC	CAGAGDRQETQYF
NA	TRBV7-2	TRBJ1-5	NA	TGTGCCAGCAGCCAAAATTGGGGTTGGAATCAGCCCCAGCATTTT	CASSQNWGWNQPQHF
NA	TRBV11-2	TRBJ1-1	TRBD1	TGTGCCAGCAGCGCAGGACAGGGGGTGGTTCCAGGGGGCACTGAAGCTTTCTTT	CASSAGQGVVPGGTEAFF
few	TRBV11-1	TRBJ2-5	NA	TGTGCCAGCAGCTTGGTATGGTCTAGAATGGGGGAGACCCAGTACTTC	CASSLVWSRMGETQYF
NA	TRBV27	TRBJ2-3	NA	TGTGCCAGCAGTTTATTTAGTATCGGCGGGGCCGACACAGATACGCAGTATTTT	CASSLFSIGGADTDTQYF
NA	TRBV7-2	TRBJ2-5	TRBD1	TGTGCCAGCAGCTCTCTCCCAGGGGGCGAGACAGAGACCCAGTACTTC	CASSSLPGGETETQYF
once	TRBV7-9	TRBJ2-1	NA	TGTGCCAGCACCACAGGGTCCTCCTACAATGAGCAGTTCTTC	CASTTGSSYNEQFF
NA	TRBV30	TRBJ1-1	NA	TGTGCCTGGGGGGGGGCGAGGAACACTGAAGCTTTCTTT	CAWGGARNTEAFF
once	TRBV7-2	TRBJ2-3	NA	TGTGCCAGCAGTTCCAAGGGTACCGGTGGTTCTAGCACAGATACGCAGTATTTT	CASSSKGTGGSSTDTQYF